This T cell receptor beta chain was sequenced during a study of radiotherapy plus CTLA-4 blockade in lung cancer. Turning to the study itself: Under 20% of enrolled patients responded objectively, and 25% to 40% had disease control. Whole-study results and caveats: Tumor-origin TCR clones grew in blood after radiotherapy plus ipilimumab. Early clonal dynamics of blood T cells, together with interferon-beta, were reported as the best response predictor.

Treatment of patients with chemo-refractory metastatic non-small-cell lung cancer consisted of focal radiation plus CTLA-4 blockade with ipilimumab. Data came from immunoSEQ multiplex PCR; TCRdb stores just in-frame clones and leaves some out. The data show roughly 90,000 clones, approximately 82% seen once. For this clone: Its antigen is not identified.

The germline V gene has CDR1 MNHEY and CDR2 SMNVEV (reference sequence). The V segment lost 5 bases and the J segment 7 bases; nucleotides outside the gene matches: 4. CDR3 length: 13 residues. This TCR came from a human donor with non-small cell lung cancer that progressed on radiotherapy plus ipilimumab. The specimen was peripheral blood, collected from a patient treated with radiotherapy plus ipilimumab. The rearrangement links TRBV27 to TRBJ2-2, with 7 bases fitting TRBD2. Written as DNA, the CDR3 is TGTGCCAGCAGTGGGGAGCGGGGCGGGGAGCTGTTTTTT. Protein: CASSGERGGELFF.